Listed below are T cell receptor beta chains from one sample, sequenced in a study of OX40 agonist ivuxolimab in advanced cancers. The protocol was immunoSEQ multiplex PCR, while the TCRdb copy is restricted to in-frame clones and leaves out a portion. This sample has roughly 65,000 clones, with about 84% found just once. The sequencing here drew on CD4+ or CD8+ T cells sorted from blood, taken in a trial of the OX40 agonist ivuxolimab. Source of these receptors: an adult with an advanced solid tumor such as melanoma, head and neck, liver or kidney cancer. Both conserved end residues are part of each CDR3. The D gene is left open where the match is weak. Size is omitted from some rows. Given values are once, few, many or a class for expanded clones.

cdr3_aa cdr3_nt d_call j_call v_call clone_size
CASSQGTVRSGNTIYF TGCGCCAGCAGTCAGGGGACAGTAAGAAGTGGAAACACCATATATTTT TRBD1 TRBJ1-3 TRBV23-1 many
CASSPGTQETQYF TGTGCCAGCTCACCAGGGACCCAAGAGACCCAGTACTTC NA TRBJ2-5 TRBV18 NA
CAWSPRTSGGTFNNEQFF TGTGCCTGGAGCCCCCGGACTAGCGGGGGGACCTTCAACAATGAGCAGTTCTTC TRBD2 TRBJ2-1 TRBV30 NA
CASSYTGGNYGYTF TGTGCCAGCAGTTATACAGGGGGTAACTATGGCTACACCTTC TRBD1 TRBJ1-2 TRBV6-5 NA
CASSLGLAGASYNEQFF TGTGCCAGCAGCCTCGGACTAGCGGGGGCTTCCTACAATGAGCAGTTCTTC TRBD2 TRBJ2-1 TRBV4-2 once
CASRPNAQGHTIYF TGTGCCAGCAGGCCTAACGCGCAGGGACACACCATATATTTT NA TRBJ1-3 TRBV6-6 NA
CASSLERGQPQHF TGTGCCAGCAGCTTGGAACGGGGCCAGCCCCAGCATTTT NA TRBJ1-5 TRBV5-5 NA
CASSWGGRNTGELFF TGCGCCAGCAGCTGGGGAGGGCGGAACACCGGGGAGCTGTTTTTT TRBD2 TRBJ2-2 TRBV5-1 NA
CASSLTNSGTHGYTF TGTGCCAGCAGCTTGACGAACTCCGGGACCCATGGCTACACCTTC NA TRBJ1-2 TRBV5-4 few
CASSQERLYSGNTIYF TGTGCCAGCAGCCAAGAGAGGCTCTACTCTGGAAACACCATATATTTT NA TRBJ1-3 TRBV14 NA
CASSQTRSSNEQFF TGTGCCAGCAGTCAGACCCGGTCCTCCAATGAGCAGTTCTTC NA TRBJ2-1 TRBV2 once
CASSHDGNQPQHF TGTGCCAGCAGTCATGATGGCAATCAGCCCCAGCATTTT NA TRBJ1-5 TRBV6-1 NA
CASSLAGGGIEQFF TGTGCCAGCAGCTTGGCCGGAGGGGGCATTGAGCAGTTCTTC NA TRBJ2-1 TRBV5-4 once
CASSYSTQGVNEAFF TGTGCCAGCAGTTACTCGACCCAGGGTGTGAATGAAGCTTTCTTT NA TRBJ1-1 TRBV6-5 NA
CAIRRTGGEAFF TGTGCCATCAGGCGGACAGGCGGAGAAGCTTTCTTT TRBD1 TRBJ1-1 TRBV10-3 NA
CASSVALGADYYEQYF TGTGCCAGCAGCGTAGCCCTTGGGGCGGACTACTACGAGCAGTACTTC NA TRBJ2-7 TRBV9 NA
CASSEVGYRAGNTIYF TGTGCCAGCAGTGAAGTTGGATACAGGGCTGGAAACACCATATATTTT NA TRBJ1-3 TRBV6-1 NA
CASSPPQWKETQYF TGTGCCAGCAGTCCGCCCCAATGGAAAGAGACCCAGTACTTC NA TRBJ2-5 TRBV28 NA
CASGNPGLADYEQYF TGTGCCAGCGGCAACCCGGGACTAGCGGACTACGAGCAGTACTTC TRBD2 TRBJ2-7 TRBV27 NA
CASSLVSGHQPTIGELFF TGCGCCAGCAGCTTGGTATCTGGGCACCAACCTACCATCGGGGAGCTGTTTTTT NA TRBJ2-2 TRBV5-1 NA
CASSKARQSVSNQPQHF TGTGCCAGCAGCAAAGCGAGGCAGTCGGTTAGCAATCAGCCCCAGCATTTT NA TRBJ1-5 TRBV21-1 NA
CASSLLTENTEAFF TGCGCCAGCAGCTTGCTGACCGAGAACACTGAAGCTTTCTTT NA TRBJ1-1 TRBV5-1 NA
CATSRVAGGYNEQFF TGTGCCACCAGCAGAGTAGCGGGAGGTTACAATGAGCAGTTCTTC TRBD2 TRBJ2-1 TRBV15 NA
CASSVSSGTGENEQFF TGTGCCAGCAGCGTATCATCGGGGACAGGGGAGAATGAGCAGTTCTTC TRBD1 TRBJ2-1 TRBV9 NA
CASSESGTGYRYNEQFF TGTGCCAGCAGTGAATCGGGGACGGGTTACCGCTACAATGAGCAGTTCTTC NA TRBJ2-1 TRBV25-1 NA
CASSRGLNQPQHF TGTGCCAGCAGCCGGGGGTTGAATCAGCCCCAGCATTTT NA TRBJ1-5 TRBV11-2 NA
CASSLIRTGDGYTF TGTGCCAGCAGTTTAATACGGACAGGGGATGGCTACACCTTC TRBD1 TRBJ1-2 TRBV28 NA
CASSDGVGTPRGPYEQYF TGTGCCAGCAGTGATGGTGTAGGCACCCCGCGGGGGCCCTACGAGCAGTACTTC NA TRBJ2-7 TRBV2 NA
CASSSLAGVSYEQYF TGTGCCAGCAGTTCCCTAGCGGGAGTCTCCTACGAGCAGTACTTC TRBD2 TRBJ2-7 TRBV28 NA
CASSLEGSANYGYTF TGTGCCAGCAGCTTGGAGGGCTCCGCTAACTATGGCTACACCTTC NA TRBJ1-2 TRBV5-4 NA
CASRQAGGYEEQFF TGTGCCAGCAGGCAGGCGGGAGGGTACGAGGAGCAGTTCTTC TRBD2 TRBJ2-1 TRBV25-1 NA
CASSLFDQPQHF TGTGCCAGCAGCTTGTTCGATCAGCCCCAGCATTTT NA TRBJ1-5 TRBV5-7 few
CASTRGLQETQYF TGTGCCAGCACCCGGGGACTCCAAGAGACCCAGTACTTC NA TRBJ2-5 TRBV2 NA
CASNQGTSGSRWGTQYF TGTGCCAGCAACCAAGGGACTAGCGGGAGTCGTTGGGGGACCCAGTACTTC TRBD2 TRBJ2-5 TRBV7-2 NA
CASPQRPGTDTQYF TGTGCCAGCCCCCAGCGACCGGGCACAGATACGCAGTATTTT NA TRBJ2-3 TRBV21-1 NA
CASSTGQAQNIQYF TGTGCCAGCAGCACGGGTCAGGCCCAAAACATTCAGTACTTC NA TRBJ2-4 TRBV7-2 few
CSVVTGEQFF TGCAGCGTTGTCACAGGAGAGCAGTTCTTC NA TRBJ2-1 TRBV29-1 medium-sized
CASSLEGGGRRNYGYTF TGTGCCAGCAGTTTGGAGGGCGGGGGGCGCCGCAACTATGGCTACACCTTC NA TRBJ1-2 TRBV28 few
CASSRGGNTEAFF TGTGCCAGTTCGAGAGGTGGGAACACTGAAGCTTTCTTT NA TRBJ1-1 TRBV10-3 NA
CASSLMGLAGDQETQYF TGTGCCAGCAGCTTGATGGGACTAGCGGGGGACCAAGAGACCCAGTACTTC TRBD2 TRBJ2-5 TRBV5-6 NA